This record covers a single T cell receptor beta chain. This sample is part of a study of cytomegalovirus exposure and HLA in healthy donors. PCR primers comprised 60 Vbeta and 13 Jbeta primers. Method: immunoSEQ multiplex PCR; TCRdb's copy keeps in-frame clones and lacks some. Here the sample spans approximately 59,000 clones, 60% to 80% being singletons. The CDR3 extends over 16 amino acids. Trimming left V 1 base short and J 5 bases short, with 14 bases between. Germline loops: CDR1 LNHNV, CDR2 YYDKDF (reference sequence). The chain carries TRBV15 and TRBJ1-4; D gene ambiguous. The TCR sequence derives from a man aged 40-49 years in good health and CMV-seropositive. The sequencing sample was made of PBMCs. The CDR3 DNA follows: TGTGCCACCAGCAGAGGTGAGGACTATCTGAATGAAAAACTGTTTTTT. Translation: CATSRGEDYLNEKLFF.